These T cell receptor beta chains were read from a single sample in a study of blood T cell repertoires in COVID-19. TCRdb's copy holds only in-frame clones and misses some; the assay was immunoSEQ multiplex PCR. The sample contains roughly 95,000 clones, 70% to 90% of which appear only once. The material sequenced was peripheral blood. Receptor source: a man aged 55 to 70 with acute or convalescent COVID-19. Both conserved end residues are part of each CDR3. Each record gives: clone size, D gene, J gene, V gene, CDR3 protein, CDR3 DNA. The D gene is left open where the match is weak. Only part of the rows carry a size: once, few, many, or a class if the clone is expanded.

NA,NA,TRBJ2-1,TRBV9,CASSVEGGGGDEQFF,TGTGCCAGCAGCGTAGAGGGAGGCGGGGGCGATGAGCAGTTCTTC
NA,NA,TRBJ2-7,TRBV19,CASSTPGKELYF,TGTGCCAGTAGTACCCCCGGGAAGGAGCTGTACTTC
NA,NA,TRBJ2-1,TRBV4-1,CASSQVPPGNRYNEQFF,TGCGCCAGCAGCCAAGTCCCCCCAGGGAATCGGTACAATGAGCAGTTCTTC
NA,NA,TRBJ1-1,TRBV18,CASSPRAITEAFF,TGTGCCAGCTCACCACGGGCTATCACTGAAGCTTTCTTT
NA,NA,TRBJ2-3,TRBV24-1,CATSVLRVIPLVSSGADTQYF,TGTGCCACCAGTGTCCTAAGGGTCATACCACTAGTGAGTTCGGGGGCAGATACGCAGTATTTT
NA,NA,TRBJ1-5,TRBV3-1/TRBV3-2,CASSQGSGNQPQHF,TGTGCCAGCAGCCAGGGCTCGGGCAATCAGCCCCAGCATTTT
few,NA,TRBJ2-1,TRBV14,CASSLAWDEQFF,TGTGCCAGCAGCCTAGCGTGGGATGAGCAGTTCTTC
NA,TRBD1,TRBJ1-2,TRBV19,CASSKPQTGNYGYTF,TGTGCCAGTAGTAAGCCCCAGACAGGGAACTATGGCTACACCTTC
NA,NA,TRBJ2-2,TRBV27,CARRRGELFF,TGTGCCAGGCGGAGGGGGGAGCTGTTTTTT
NA,TRBD1,TRBJ2-7,TRBV6-1,CASSPGQGRFYEQYF,TGTGCCAGCAGTCCCGGACAGGGTAGGTTCTACGAGCAGTACTTC
NA,NA,TRBJ1-5,TRBV5-5,CASSLVDRTYQPQHF,TGTGCCAGCAGCTTGGTAGACAGGACTTATCAGCCCCAGCATTTT
once,TRBD1,TRBJ1-4,TRBV19,CASSILSGGGEKLFF,TGTGCCAGTAGTATCCTGTCAGGGGGCGGGGAAAAACTGTTTTTT
NA,TRBD2,TRBJ2-1,TRBV12-5,CASGSTSGSSTPGNEQFF,TGTGCTAGTGGTTCGACTAGCGGGAGTTCTACTCCTGGCAATGAGCAGTTCTTC
NA,TRBD2,TRBJ2-1,TRBV5-4,CASRPTSGSSYNEQFF,TGTGCCAGTAGACCGACTAGCGGGAGCTCCTACAATGAGCAGTTCTTC
NA,TRBD2,TRBJ2-1,TRBV6-6,CASRGSGGSSYNEQFF,TGTGCCAGCAGGGGTAGCGGGGGCAGCTCCTACAATGAGCAGTTCTTC
few,TRBD1,TRBJ2-2,TRBV5-4,CASSIQGRNTGELFF,TGTGCCAGCAGCATACAGGGGCGGAACACCGGGGAGCTGTTTTTT
NA,NA,TRBJ1-1,TRBV12-5,CASGLQNTEAFF,TGTGCTAGTGGTTTGCAGAACACTGAAGCTTTCTTT